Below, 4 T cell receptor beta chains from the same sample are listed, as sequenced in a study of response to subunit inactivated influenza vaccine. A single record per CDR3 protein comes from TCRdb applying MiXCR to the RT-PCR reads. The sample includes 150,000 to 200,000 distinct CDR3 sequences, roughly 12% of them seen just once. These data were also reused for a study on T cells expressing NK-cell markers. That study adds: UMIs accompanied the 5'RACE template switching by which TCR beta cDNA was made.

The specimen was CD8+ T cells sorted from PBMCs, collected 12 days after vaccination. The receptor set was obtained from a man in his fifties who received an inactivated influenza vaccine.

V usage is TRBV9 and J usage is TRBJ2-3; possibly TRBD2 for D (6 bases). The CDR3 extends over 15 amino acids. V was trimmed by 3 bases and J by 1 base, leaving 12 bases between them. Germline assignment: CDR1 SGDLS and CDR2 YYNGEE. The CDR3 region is CASSASGGRTDTQYF. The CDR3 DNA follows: TGTGCCAGCAGCGCGAGCGGAGGGCGCACAGATACGCAGTATTTT. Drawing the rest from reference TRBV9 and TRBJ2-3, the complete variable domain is DSGVTQTPKHLITATGQRVTLRCSPRSGDLSVYWYQQSLDQGLQFLIQYYNGEERAKGNILERFSAQQFPDLHSELNLSSLELGDSALYFCASSASGGRTDTQYFGPGTRLTVL.

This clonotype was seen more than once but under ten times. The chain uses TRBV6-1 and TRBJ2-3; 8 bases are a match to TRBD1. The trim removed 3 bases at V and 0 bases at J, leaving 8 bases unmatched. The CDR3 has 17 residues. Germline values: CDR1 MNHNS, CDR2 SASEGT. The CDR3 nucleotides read TGTGCCAGCAGTGATTTGGGGACAGGATCTAGCACAGATACGCAGTATTTT. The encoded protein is CASSDLGTGSSTDTQYF.

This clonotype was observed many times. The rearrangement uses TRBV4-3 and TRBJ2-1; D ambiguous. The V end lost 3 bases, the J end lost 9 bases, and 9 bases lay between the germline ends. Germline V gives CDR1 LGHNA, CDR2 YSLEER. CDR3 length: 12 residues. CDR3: CASSQTRTEQFF. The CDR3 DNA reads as TGCGCCAGCAGCCAGACCCGAACTGAGCAGTTCTTC.

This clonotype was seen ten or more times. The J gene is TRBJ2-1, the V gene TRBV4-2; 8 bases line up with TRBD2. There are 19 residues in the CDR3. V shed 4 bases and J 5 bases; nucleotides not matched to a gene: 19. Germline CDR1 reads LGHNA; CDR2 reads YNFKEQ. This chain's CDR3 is CASSPPLGSGSRGDNEQFF. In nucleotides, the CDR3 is TGTGCCAGCAGCCCCCCCCTAGGGAGCGGGAGTCGGGGAGACAATGAGCAGTTCTTC.